This T cell receptor (beta chain) was sequenced in a study of identical twins. This clonotype was counted at least ten times. The CDR3 covers 15 residues. Germline V gene sequence: CDR1 SGHRS, CDR2 YFSETQ. Germline trimming cut 5 bases from V and 1 base from J; bases unmatched to any gene: 7. TCRdb re-analysed the 5' RACE reads in MiXCR, keeping a single row per CDR3 protein. Of 400,000 to 500,000 distinct CDR3 sequences detected, roughly 13% appear once; the ten largest clones hold approximately 1%. This sample was shared with a second study, whose subject was yellow fever vaccine responses in identical twins.

Source material: CD4+ T cells sorted from blood. This receptor was identified in a woman in her late teens or twenties in good health. This chain joins TRBV5-1 and TRBJ2-3, with 7 bases lining up with TRBD2. CDR3 protein: CASRERGGRTDTQYF. Here the CDR3 DNA reads TGCGCCAGCAGGGAGCGGGGAGGACGCACAGATACGCAGTATTTT.